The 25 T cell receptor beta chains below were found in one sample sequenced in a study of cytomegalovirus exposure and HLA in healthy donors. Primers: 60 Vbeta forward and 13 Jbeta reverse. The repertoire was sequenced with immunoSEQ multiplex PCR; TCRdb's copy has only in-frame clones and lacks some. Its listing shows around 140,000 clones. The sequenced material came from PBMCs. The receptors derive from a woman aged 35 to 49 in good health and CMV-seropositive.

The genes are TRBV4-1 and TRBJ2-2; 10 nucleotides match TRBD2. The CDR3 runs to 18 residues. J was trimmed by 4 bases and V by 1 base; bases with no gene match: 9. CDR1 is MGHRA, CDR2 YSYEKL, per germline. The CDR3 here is CASSQVGTSVRGTGELFF. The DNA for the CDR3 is TGCGCCAGCAGCCAAGTTGGGACTAGCGTTCGAGGCACCGGGGAGCTGTTTTTT.

The CDR3 loop reads CASSLTGKEQYF. The CDR3 DNA is TGTGCCAGCAGTTTGACAGGCAAAGAGCAGTACTTC. This chain uses TRBV27 with TRBJ2-7; weak D call: TRBD1 (6 bases). The CDR3 sequence is 12 residues long. Germline CDR1 reads MNHEY; CDR2 reads SMNVEV (reference sequence). V gave up 3 bases and J gave up 7 bases, with 10 bases separating them.

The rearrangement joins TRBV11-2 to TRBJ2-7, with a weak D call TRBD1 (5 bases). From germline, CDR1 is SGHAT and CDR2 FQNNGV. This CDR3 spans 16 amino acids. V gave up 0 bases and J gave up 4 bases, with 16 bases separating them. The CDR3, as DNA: TGTGCCAGCAGCTTAGATCCCCGCAGGGTTGGGTACGAGCAGTACTTC. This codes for CASSLDPRRVGYEQYF.

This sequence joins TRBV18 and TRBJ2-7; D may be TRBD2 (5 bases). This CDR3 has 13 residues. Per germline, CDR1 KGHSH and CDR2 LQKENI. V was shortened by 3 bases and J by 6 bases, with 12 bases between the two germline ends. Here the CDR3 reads CASSPLEAPEQYF. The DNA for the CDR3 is TGTGCCAGCTCACCGCTGGAGGCCCCCGAGCAGTACTTC.

The chain's CDR3 is CASSEEGRFEKLFF. As DNA, the CDR3 is TGTGCCAGCAGTGAGGAGGGAAGGTTCGAAAAACTGTTTTTT. The V and J genes are TRBV2 and TRBJ1-4, with D hard to call. The CDR3 runs to 14 residues. Per germline, CDR1 SNHLY and CDR2 FYNNEI. Trimming left V 3 bases short and J 8 bases short, with 13 bases between.

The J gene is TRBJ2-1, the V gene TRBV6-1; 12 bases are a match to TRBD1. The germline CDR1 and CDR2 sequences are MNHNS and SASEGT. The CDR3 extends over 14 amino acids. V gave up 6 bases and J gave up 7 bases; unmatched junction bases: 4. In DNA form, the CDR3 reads TGTGCCAGCAGCCCGGGACAGGGGGCAAATGAGCAGTTCTTC. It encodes CASSPGQGANEQFF.

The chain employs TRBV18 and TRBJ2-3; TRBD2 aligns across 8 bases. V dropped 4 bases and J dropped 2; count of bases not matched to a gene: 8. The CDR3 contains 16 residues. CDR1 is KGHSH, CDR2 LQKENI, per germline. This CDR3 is CASSLKGLANTDTQYF. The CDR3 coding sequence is TGTGCCAGCTCACTGAAAGGACTAGCCAACACAGATACGCAGTATTTT.

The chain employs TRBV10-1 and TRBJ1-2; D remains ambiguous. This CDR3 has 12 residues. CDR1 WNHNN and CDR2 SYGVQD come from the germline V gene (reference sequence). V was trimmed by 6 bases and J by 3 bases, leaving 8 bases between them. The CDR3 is CASSELYYGYTF. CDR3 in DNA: TGCGCCAGCAGCGAACTCTACTATGGCTACACCTTC.

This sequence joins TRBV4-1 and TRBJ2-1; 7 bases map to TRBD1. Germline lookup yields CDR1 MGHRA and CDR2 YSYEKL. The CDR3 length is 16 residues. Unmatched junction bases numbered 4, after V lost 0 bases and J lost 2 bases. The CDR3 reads CASSQEGQGAYNEQFF. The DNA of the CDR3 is TGCGCCAGCAGCCAAGAAGGGCAGGGGGCCTACAATGAGCAGTTCTTC.

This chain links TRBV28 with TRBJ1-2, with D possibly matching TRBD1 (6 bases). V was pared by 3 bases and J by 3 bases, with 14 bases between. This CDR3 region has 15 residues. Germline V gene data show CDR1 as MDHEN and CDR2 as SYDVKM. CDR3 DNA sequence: TGTGCCAGCAGTTTTTTGCAGGGGCAGGACTATGGCTACACCTTC. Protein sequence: CASSFLQGQDYGYTF.

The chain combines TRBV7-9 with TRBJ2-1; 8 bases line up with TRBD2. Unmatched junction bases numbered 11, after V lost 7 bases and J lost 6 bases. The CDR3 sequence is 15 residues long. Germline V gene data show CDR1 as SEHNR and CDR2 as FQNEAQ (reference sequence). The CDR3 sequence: CASIVPGRAFNEQFF. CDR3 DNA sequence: TGTGCCAGCATCGTACCCGGGAGGGCCTTCAATGAGCAGTTCTTC.

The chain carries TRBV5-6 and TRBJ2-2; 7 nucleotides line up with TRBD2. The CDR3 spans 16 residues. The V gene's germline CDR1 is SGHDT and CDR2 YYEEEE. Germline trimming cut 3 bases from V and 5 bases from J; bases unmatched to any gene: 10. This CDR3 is CASSWGGIVVTGELFF. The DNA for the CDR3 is TGTGCCAGCAGCTGGGGGGGGATCGTGGTAACCGGGGAGCTGTTTTTT. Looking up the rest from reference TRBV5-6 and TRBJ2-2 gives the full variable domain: DAGVTQSPTHLIKTRGQQVTLRCSPKSGHDTVSWYQQALGQGPQFIFQYYEEEERQRGNFPDRFSGHQFPNYSSELNVNALLLGDSALYLCASSWGGIVVTGELFFGEGSRLTVL.

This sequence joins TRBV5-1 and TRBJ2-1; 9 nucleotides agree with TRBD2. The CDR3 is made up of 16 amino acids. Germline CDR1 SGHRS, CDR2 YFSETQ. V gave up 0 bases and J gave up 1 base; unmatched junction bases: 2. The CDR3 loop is CASSLELAGSYNEQFF. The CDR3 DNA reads TGCGCCAGCAGCTTGGAGCTAGCGGGGTCCTACAATGAGCAGTTCTTC.

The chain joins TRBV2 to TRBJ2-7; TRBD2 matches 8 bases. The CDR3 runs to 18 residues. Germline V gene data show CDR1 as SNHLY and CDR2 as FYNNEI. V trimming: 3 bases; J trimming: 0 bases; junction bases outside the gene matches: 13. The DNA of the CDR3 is TGTGCCAGCAGTGACCCGCTTGGGGGGCGGGAGGACTCCTACGAGCAGTACTTC. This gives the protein CASSDPLGGREDSYEQYF.

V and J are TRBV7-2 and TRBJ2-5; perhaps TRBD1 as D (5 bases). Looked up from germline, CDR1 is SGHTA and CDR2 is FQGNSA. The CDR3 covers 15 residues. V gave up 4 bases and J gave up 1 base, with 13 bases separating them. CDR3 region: CASSSLGQSQETQYF. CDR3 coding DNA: TGTGCCAGCAGCTCCTTAGGACAATCCCAAGAGACCCAGTACTTC.

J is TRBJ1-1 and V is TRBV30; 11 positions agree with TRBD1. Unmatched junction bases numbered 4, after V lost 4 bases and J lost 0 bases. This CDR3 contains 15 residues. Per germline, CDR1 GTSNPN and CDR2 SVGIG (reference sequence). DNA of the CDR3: TGTGCCTGGACCGGGACAGGGGGGATGAACACTGAAGCTTTCTTT. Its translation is CAWTGTGGMNTEAFF.

CDR3 coding DNA: TGCAGCGTTGAAGAACGAAGCGGGAGATCCTACGAGCAGTACTTC. This sequence encodes CSVEERSGRSYEQYF. The V call is TRBV29-1, the J call TRBJ2-7; TRBD2 aligns across 8 bases. The CDR3 is 15 residues long. The trim removed 0 bases at V and 1 base at J, leaving 5 bases unmatched. Germline CDR1 reads SQVTM; CDR2 reads ANQGSEA.

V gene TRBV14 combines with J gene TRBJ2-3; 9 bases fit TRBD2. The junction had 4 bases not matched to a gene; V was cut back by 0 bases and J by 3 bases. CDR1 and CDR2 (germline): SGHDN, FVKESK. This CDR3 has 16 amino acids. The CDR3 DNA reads TGTGCCAGCAGCCAAGAATCAGGACTAGCGACAGATACGCAGTATTTT. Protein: CASSQESGLATDTQYF.

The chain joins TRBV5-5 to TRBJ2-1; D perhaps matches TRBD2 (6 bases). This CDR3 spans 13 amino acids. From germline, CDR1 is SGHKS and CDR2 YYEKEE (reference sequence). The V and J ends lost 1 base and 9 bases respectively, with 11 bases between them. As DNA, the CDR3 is TGTGCCAGCAGCTTGTCCGGGGGTGGTGAGCAGTTCTTC. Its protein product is CASSLSGGGEQFF.

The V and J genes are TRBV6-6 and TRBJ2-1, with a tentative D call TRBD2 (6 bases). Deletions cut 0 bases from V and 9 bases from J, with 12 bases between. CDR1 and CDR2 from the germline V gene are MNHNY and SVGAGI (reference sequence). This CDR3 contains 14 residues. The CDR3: CASSYSRPGSEQFF. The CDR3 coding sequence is TGTGCCAGCAGTTACTCGAGGCCCGGGAGTGAGCAGTTCTTC.

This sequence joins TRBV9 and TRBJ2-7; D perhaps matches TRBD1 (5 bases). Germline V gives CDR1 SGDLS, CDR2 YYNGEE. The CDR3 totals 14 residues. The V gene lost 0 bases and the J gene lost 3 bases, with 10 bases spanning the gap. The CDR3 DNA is TGTGCCAGCAGCGTAGGGCAGGGTGGCTACGAGCAGTACTTC. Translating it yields CASSVGQGGYEQYF.

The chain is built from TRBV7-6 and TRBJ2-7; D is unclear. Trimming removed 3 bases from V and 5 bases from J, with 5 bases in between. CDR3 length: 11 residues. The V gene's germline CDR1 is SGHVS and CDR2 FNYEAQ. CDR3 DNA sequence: TGTGCCAGCAGCTTGGGCAACGAGCAGTACTTC. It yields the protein CASSLGNEQYF.

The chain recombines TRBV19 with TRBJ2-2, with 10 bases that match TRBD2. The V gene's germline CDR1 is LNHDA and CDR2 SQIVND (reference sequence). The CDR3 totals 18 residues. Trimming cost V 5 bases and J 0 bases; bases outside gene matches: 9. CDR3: CASSQPSGTSANTGELFF. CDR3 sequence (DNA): TGTGCCAGTAGTCAACCTTCCGGGACTAGCGCGAACACCGGGGAGCTGTTTTTT.

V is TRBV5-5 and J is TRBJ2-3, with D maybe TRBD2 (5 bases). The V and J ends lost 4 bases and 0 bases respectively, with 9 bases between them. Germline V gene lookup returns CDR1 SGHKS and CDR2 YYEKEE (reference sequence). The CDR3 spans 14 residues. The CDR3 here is CASSEGLSTDTQYF. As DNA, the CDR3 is TGTGCCAGCAGCGAGGGCCTTAGCACAGATACGCAGTATTTT.

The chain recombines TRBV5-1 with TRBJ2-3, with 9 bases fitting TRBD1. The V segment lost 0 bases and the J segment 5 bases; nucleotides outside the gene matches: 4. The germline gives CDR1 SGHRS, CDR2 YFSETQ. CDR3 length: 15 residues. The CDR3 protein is CASSLAGTGLDTQYF. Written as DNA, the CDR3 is TGCGCCAGCAGCTTGGCTGGGACAGGGTTAGATACGCAGTATTTT.